This T cell receptor (beta chain) was recorded in a study of T cell responses to AZD1222 COVID-19 vaccine. Study-wide background: Analysis merged second doses at about 4 or about 12 weeks.

Study results and limitations: Clonal diversity was possibly underestimated, and the donors were mostly white British, with more females. The reported proportion of spike-specific TCRs targeting unmutated variant regions was nearly half.

Note on this clone: Its antigen is not known.

This CDR3 is 15 amino acids long. Germline-derived CDR1 and CDR2 are LNHNV and YYDKDF (reference sequence). With V trimmed by 5 bases and J by 9 bases, 10 bases remained unmatched. Assay: immunoSEQ multiplex PCR; the TCRdb copy retains only in-frame clones and omits some. The sample holds 130,000 to 150,000 clones, over 85% seen once. The V and J genes are TRBV15 and TRBJ1-6; 7 bases are a match to TRBD1. The sequence came from an adult in good health. Sequenced here: peripheral blood, sampled on day 0 of AZD1222 vaccination. CDR3 nucleotide sequence: TGTGCCACCAGCCTAGACAGGGTCTCCGTTTCACCCCTCCACTTT. It encodes CATSLDRVSVSPLHF. Looking up the rest from reference TRBV15 and TRBJ1-6 gives the full variable domain: DAMVIQNPRYQVTQFGKPVTLSCSQTLNHNVMYWYQQKSSQAPKLLFHYYDKDFNNEADTPDNFQSRRPNTSFCFLDIRSPGLGDTAMYLCATSLDRVSVSPLHFGNGTRLTVT.